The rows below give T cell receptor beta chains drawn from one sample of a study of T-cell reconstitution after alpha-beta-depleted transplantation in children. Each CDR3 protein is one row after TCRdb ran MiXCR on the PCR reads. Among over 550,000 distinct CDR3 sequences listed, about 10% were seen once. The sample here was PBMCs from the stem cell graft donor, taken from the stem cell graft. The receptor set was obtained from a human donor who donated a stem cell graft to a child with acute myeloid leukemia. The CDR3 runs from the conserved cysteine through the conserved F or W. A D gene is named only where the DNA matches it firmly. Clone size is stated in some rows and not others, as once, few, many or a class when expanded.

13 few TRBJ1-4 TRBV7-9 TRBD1 TGTGCCAGCAGAACAGGGGGTAATGAAAAACTGTTTTTT CASRTGGNEKLFF
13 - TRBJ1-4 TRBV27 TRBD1 TGTGCCAGCAGTACGGCGACAGGGGAAAAACTGTTTTTT CASSTATGEKLFF
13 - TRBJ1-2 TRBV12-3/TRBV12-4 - TGTGCCAGCAGTCGGAGGGGTAACTATGGCTACACCTTC CASSRRGNYGYTF
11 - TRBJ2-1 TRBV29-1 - TGCAGCGTTGAGGACGGCTATGAGCAGTTCTTC CSVEDGYEQFF
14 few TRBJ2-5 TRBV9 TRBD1 TGTGCCAGCAGCCCCGGACAGGGGATGGAGACCCAGTACTTC CASSPGQGMETQYF
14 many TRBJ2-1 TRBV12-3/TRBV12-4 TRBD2 TGTGCCAGCAGTTCGGGACTAGCGTTCGATGAGCAGTTCTTC CASSSGLAFDEQFF
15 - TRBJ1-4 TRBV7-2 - TGTGCCAGCAGCCCACAGGTCCACCCTAATGAAAAACTGTTTTTT CASSPQVHPNEKLFF
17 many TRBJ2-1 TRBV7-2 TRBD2 TGTGCCAGCAGCTCTTTAGGACTAGCGGGATCCTACAATGAGCAGTTCTTC CASSSLGLAGSYNEQFF
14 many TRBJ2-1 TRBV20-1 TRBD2 TGCAGTGCCCCCCAGGGACTAGCGGGAGGGCCCCAGTTCTTC CSAPQGLAGGPQFF
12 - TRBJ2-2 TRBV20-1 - TGCAGTGCTCCTACTAGGACCGGGGAGCTGTTTTTT CSAPTRTGELFF
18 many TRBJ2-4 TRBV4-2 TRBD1 TGTGCCAGCAGCCAAGATCCAGGGACAGGGGTAGCCAAAAACATTCAGTACTTC CASSQDPGTGVAKNIQYF
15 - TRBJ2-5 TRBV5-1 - TGCGCCAGCAACTTGTACCGGGGGAAGCAAGAGACCCAGTACTTC CASNLYRGKQETQYF
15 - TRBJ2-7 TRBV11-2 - TGTGCCAGCAGCTTTTCGGCAGACCCTCCTACGAAGGAGTACTTC CASSFSADPPTKEYF
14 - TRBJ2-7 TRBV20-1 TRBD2 TGCAGTGCTCAGCCGGGACTAGCCACCTACGAGCAGTACTTC CSAQPGLATYEQYF
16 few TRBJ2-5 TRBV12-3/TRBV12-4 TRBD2 TGTGCCAGCAGTGATTCCGGGACTAGCGGAAAAGAGACCCAGTACTTC CASSDSGTSGKETQYF
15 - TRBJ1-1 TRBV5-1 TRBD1 TGCGCCAGCAGCCCAAGACAGGGCCCTAACTCTGAAGCTTTCTTT CASSPRQGPNSEAFF
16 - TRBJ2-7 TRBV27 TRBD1 TGTGCCAGCAGTTTATACCTCGGGACAGGGAGCAACGAGCAGTACTTC CASSLYLGTGSNEQYF
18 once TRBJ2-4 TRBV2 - TGTGCCTGCAGTTTACCCACAGGGCTTTGGGATTGGGAAAACATTCAGTACTTC CACSLPTGLWDWENIQYF
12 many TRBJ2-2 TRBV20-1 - TGCAGTGCTAGTGTCGAGACCGGGGAGCTGTTTTTT CSASVETGELFF
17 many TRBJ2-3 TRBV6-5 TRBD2 TGTGCCAGCAGTTTGACTAGCGGGAGCGTAGGCGCAGATACGCAGTATTTT CASSLTSGSVGADTQYF
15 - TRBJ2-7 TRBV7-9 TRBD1 TGTGCCAGCAGCTTCCCTGGGACAGGGCTGGGGGAGCAGTACTTC CASSFPGTGLGEQYF
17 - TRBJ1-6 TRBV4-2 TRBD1 TGTGCCAGCAGCCAAGATCAGGGACAGGGCTATAATTCACCCCTCCACTTT CASSQDQGQGYNSPLHF
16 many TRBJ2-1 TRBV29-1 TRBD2 TGCAGCGTTGATCGACTGGCGGGAGCCCGGGAGGATGAGCAGTTCTTC CSVDRLAGAREDEQFF
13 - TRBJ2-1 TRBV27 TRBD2 TGTGCCAGCAGGGATAGCGGGAGGGTTGAGCAGTTCTTC CASRDSGRVEQFF
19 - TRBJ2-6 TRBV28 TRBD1 TGTGCCAGCAGCAATAACCGACAGGGCCCTAGCTCTGGGGCCAACGTCCTGACTTTC CASSNNRQGPSSGANVLTF
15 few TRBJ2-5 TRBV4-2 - TGTGCCAGCAGTGGTGGTCTAGCGAACCAAGAGACCCAGTACTTC CASSGGLANQETQYF
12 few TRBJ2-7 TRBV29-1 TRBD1 TGCAGCGTTGGCCGACAGGGCAACGAGCAGTACTTC CSVGRQGNEQYF
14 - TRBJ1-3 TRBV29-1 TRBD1 TGCAGCGTTGGACAGGGTAGCTCTGGAAACACCATATATTTT CSVGQGSSGNTIYF
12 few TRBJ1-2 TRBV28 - TGTGCCAGCAGTTTAGGCTCACAAAGGCCCACCTTC CASSLGSQRPTF
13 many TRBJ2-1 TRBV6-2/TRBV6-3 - TGTGCCACCATGGGACTTGCCTACAATGAGCAGTTCTTC CATMGLAYNEQFF
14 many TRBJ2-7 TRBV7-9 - TGTGCCAGCAGCCACGACACGAACATCTACGAGCAGTACTTC CASSHDTNIYEQYF
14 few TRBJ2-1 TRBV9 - TGTGCCAGCAGCGCCACTGGCTCCTACAATGAGCAGTTCTTC CASSATGSYNEQFF
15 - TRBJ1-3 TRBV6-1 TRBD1 TGTGCCAGCAGCTCGGGACAGGGGGGAGGAAACACCATATATTTT CASSSGQGGGNTIYF
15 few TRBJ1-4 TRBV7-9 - TGTGCCAGCAGCTTAGGCCGGACAGTGAATGAAAAACTGTTTTTT CASSLGRTVNEKLFF
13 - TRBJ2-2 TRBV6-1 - TGTGCCAGCAGGGGACCCCAAACCGGGGAGCTGTTTTTT CASRGPQTGELFF
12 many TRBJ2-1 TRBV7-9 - TGTGCCAGCAGCTTCCATTCTACCGAGCAGTTCTTC CASSFHSTEQFF
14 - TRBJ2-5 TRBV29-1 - TGCAGCGTAAGTCCCGGGACACTCCAAGAGACCCAGTACTTC CSVSPGTLQETQYF
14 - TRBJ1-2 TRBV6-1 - TGTGCCAGCAGACGCGCCGGGACGGACTATGGCTACACCTTC CASRRAGTDYGYTF
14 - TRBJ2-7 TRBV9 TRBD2 TGTGCCAGCAGCGTAGACCCGGGACTAGTCGCGCAGTACTTC CASSVDPGLVAQYF
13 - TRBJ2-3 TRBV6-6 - TGTGCCAGCAGTATCGAGGCCGGCCTCCCGCAGTATTTT CASSIEAGLPQYF
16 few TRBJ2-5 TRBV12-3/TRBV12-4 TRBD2 TGTGCCAGCAGTTCTAGGACTAGCCACCTCGGGGAGACCCAGTACTTC CASSSRTSHLGETQYF
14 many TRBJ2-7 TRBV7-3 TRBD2 TGTGCCAGCAGCTTAACGGGCGGGAGTTCCGAGCAGTACTTC CASSLTGGSSEQYF
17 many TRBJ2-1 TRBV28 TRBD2 TGTGCCGTCACGGGACTAGCGGGATCTATCTCCTACAATGAGCAGTTCTTC CAVTGLAGSISYNEQFF
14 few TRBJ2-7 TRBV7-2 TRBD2 TGTGCCAGCAGCTTAACTAGCGGGACTCACGAGCAGTACTTC CASSLTSGTHEQYF
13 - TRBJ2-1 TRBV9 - TGTGCCAGCAGCGTAGGGGCGGTTCATGAGCAGTTCTTC CASSVGAVHEQFF
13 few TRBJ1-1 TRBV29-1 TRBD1 TGCAGCGTTGAAGTCGGACAGGGCACTGAAGCTTTCTTT CSVEVGQGTEAFF
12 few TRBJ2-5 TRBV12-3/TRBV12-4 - TGTGCCAGCAGTTTAAAGACGGGCCCCCAGTACTTC CASSLKTGPQYF
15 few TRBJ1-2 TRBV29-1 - TGCAGCGTTGAAGATTGGGGGGGCCCTAACTATGGCTACACCTTC CSVEDWGGPNYGYTF
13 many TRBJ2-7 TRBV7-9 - TGTGCCAGCAGCTTAGGCAGGGAGCACGAGCAGTACTTC CASSLGREHEQYF
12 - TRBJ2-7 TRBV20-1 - TGCACCCAGCGGGTTGGGGTCTACGAGCAGTACTTC CTQRVGVYEQYF
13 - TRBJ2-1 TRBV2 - TGTGCCAGCAGTGAGGAGATTTACAATGAGCAGTTCTTC CASSEEIYNEQFF
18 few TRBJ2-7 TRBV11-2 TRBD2 TGTGCCAGCAGCTTAAAGCTCTCGGGCGGAGTGGGGGGGTACGAGCAGTACTTC CASSLKLSGGVGGYEQYF
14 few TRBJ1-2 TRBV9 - TGTGCCAGCAGCGTAGGTGACAGGTCTTATGGCTACACCTTC CASSVGDRSYGYTF
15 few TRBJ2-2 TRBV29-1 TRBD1 TGCAGCGTCTCCCACAGGGGAGAGAACACCGGGGAGCTGTTTTTT CSVSHRGENTGELFF
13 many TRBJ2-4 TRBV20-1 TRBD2 TGCAGTGCTACGGCGGGAGGAGGGGACATTCAGTACTTC CSATAGGGDIQYF
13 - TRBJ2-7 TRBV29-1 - TGCAGCGTTGACCTTCAGGGGTCCCACGAGCAGTACTTC CSVDLQGSHEQYF
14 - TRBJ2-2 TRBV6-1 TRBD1 TGTGCCAGCACCGGGGACAGGGTACCCGGGGAGCTGTTTTTT CASTGDRVPGELFF